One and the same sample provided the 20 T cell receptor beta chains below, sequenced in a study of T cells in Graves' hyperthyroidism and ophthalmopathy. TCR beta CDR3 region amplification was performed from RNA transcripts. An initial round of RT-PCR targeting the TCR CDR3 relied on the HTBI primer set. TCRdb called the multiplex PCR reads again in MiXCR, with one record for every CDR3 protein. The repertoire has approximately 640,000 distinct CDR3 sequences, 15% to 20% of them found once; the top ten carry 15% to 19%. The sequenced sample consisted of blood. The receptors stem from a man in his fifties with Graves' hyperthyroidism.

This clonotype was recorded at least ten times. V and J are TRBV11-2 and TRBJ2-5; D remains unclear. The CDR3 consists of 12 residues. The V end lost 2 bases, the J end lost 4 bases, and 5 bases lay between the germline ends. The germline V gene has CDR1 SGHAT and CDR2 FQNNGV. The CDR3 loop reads CASSLRGETQYF. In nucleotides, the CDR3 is TGTGCCAGCAGCTTACGAGGAGAGACCCAGTACTTC.

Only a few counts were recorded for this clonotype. The CDR3 coding sequence is TGTGCCAGCAGCCAAATCGGCGTAGCCAAAAACATTCAGTACTTC. It yields the protein CASSQIGVAKNIQYF. This chain connects TRBV14 to TRBJ2-4; no clear D. The CDR3 spans 15 residues. Germline CDR1 SGHDN, CDR2 FVKESK. V lost 2 bases and J 0 bases, leaving 8 bases between the germline ends. The whole variable domain, filled in from reference TRBV14 and TRBJ2-4, reads EAGVTQFPSHSVIEKGQTVTLRCDPISGHDNLYWYRRVMGKEIKFLLHFVKESKQDESGMPNNRFLAERTGGTYSTLKVQPAELEDSGVYFCASSQIGVAKNIQYFGAGTRLSVL.

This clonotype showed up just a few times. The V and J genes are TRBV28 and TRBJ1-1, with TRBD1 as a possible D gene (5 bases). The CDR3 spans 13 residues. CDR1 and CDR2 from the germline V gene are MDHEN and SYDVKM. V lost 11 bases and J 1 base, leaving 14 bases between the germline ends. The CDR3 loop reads CALFGGANTEAFF. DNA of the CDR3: TGTGCCCTCTTTGGGGGAGCGAACACTGAAGCTTTCTTT.

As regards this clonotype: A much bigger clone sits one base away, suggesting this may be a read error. The DNA for the CDR3 is TGTGCCAGCAGCGGATTTAACTATGGCTACACCTTC. Translating it yields CASSGFNYGYTF. The chain joins TRBV7-9 to TRBJ1-2, with no clear D. V was trimmed by 5 bases and J by 1 base, leaving 5 bases between them. Per germline, CDR1 SEHNR and CDR2 FQNEAQ (reference sequence). The CDR3 consists of 12 residues.

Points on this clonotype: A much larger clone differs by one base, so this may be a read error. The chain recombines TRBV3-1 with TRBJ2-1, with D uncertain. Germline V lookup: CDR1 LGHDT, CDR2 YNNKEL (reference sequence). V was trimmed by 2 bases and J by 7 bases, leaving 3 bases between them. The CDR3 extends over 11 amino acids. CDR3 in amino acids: CASSQWNEQFF. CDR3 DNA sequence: TGTGCCAGCAGCCAATGGAATGAGCAGTTCTTC.

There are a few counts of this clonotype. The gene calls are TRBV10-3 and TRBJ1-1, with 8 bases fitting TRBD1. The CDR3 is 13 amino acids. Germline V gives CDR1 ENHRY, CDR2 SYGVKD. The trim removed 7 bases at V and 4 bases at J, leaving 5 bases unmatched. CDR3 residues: CAIKDTGGTEAFF. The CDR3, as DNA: TGTGCCATCAAGGACACAGGGGGCACTGAAGCTTTCTTT.

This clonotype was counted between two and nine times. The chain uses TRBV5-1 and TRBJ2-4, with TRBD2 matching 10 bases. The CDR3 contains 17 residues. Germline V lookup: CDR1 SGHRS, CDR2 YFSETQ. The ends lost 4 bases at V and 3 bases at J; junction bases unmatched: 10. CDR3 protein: CASSQSLAGDGKNIQYF. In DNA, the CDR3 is TGCGCCAGCAGCCAGTCTCTAGCGGGAGATGGCAAAAACATTCAGTACTTC.

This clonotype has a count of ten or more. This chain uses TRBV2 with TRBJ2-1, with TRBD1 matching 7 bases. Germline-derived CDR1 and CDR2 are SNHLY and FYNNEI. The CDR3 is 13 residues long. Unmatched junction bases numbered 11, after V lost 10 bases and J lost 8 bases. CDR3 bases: TGTGCCACTACAGGGGACCCGGCGGATGAGCAGTTCTTC. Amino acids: CATTGDPADEQFF.

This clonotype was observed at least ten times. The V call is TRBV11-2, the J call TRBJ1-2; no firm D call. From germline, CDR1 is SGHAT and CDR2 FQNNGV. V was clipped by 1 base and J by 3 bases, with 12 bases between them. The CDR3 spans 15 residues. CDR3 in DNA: TGTGCCAGCAGCTTAGTGGCGTGGCAGGACTATGGCTACACCTTC. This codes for CASSLVAWQDYGYTF.

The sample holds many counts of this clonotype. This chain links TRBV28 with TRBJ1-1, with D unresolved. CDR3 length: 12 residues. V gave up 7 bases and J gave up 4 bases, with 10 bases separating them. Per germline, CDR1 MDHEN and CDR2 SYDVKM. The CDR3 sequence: CASIRGGTEAFF. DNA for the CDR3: TGTGCCAGCATCCGAGGAGGCACTGAAGCTTTCTTT.

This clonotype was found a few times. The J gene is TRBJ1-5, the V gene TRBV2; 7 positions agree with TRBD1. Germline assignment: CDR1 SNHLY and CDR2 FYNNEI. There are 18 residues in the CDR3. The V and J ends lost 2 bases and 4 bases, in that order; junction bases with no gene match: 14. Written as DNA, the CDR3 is TGTGCCAGCAGTGAAACACAGGGGTTTACCTTTAGTAATCAGCCCCAGCATTTT. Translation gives CASSETQGFTFSNQPQHF.

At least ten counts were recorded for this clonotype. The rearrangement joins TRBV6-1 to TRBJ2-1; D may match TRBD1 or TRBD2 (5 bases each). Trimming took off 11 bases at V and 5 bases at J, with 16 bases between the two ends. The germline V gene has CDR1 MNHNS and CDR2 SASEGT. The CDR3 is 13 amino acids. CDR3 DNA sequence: TGTGCCGCCTGGGACCACTATAACAATGAGCAGTTCTTC. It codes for CAAWDHYNNEQFF.

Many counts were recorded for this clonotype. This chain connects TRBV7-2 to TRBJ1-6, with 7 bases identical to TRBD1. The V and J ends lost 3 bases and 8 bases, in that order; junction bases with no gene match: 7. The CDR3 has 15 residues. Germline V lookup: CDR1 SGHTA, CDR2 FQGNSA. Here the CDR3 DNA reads TGTGCCAGCAGCTTGCAGGGGGGAGGAGATTCACCCCTCCACTTT. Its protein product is CASSLQGGGDSPLHF.

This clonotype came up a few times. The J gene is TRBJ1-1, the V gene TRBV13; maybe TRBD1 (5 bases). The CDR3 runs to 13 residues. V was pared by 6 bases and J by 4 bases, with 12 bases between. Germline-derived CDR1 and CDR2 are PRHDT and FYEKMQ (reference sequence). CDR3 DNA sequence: TGTGCCAGCAGGGGGAGGGGTGGCACTGAAGCTTTCTTT. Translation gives CASRGRGGTEAFF.

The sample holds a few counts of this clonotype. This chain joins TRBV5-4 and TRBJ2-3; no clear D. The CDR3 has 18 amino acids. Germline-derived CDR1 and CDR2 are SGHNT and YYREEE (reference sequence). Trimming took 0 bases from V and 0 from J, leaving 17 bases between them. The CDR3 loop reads CASSLASKAATSTDTQYF. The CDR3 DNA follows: TGTGCCAGCAGCTTGGCCTCCAAGGCGGCCACTAGCACAGATACGCAGTATTTT. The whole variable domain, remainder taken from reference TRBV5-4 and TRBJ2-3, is ETGVTQSPTHLIKTRGQQVTLRCSSQSGHNTVSWYQQALGQGPQFIFQYYREEENGRGNFPPRFSGLQFPNYSSELNVNALELDDSALYLCASSLASKAATSTDTQYFGPGTRLTVL.

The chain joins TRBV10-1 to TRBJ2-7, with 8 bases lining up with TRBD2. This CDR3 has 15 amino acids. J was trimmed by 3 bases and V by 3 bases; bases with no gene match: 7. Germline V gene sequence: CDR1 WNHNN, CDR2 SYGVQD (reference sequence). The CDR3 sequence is CASSDPRGGLYEQYF. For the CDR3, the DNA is TGCGCCAGCAGTGACCCTCGGGGGGGACTCTACGAGCAGTACTTC.

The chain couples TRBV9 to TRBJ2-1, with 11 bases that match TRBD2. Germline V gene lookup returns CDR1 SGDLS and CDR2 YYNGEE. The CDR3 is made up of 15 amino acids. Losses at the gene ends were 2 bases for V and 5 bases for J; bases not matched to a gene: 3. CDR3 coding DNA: TGTGCCAGCAGCGTCAGACTAGCGGGGCACAATGAGCAGTTCTTC. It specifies CASSVRLAGHNEQFF.

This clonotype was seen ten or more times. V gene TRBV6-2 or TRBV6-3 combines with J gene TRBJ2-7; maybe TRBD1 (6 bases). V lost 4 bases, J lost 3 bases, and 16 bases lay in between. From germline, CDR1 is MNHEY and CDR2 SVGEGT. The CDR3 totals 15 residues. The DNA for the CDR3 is TGTGCCAGCAGTTTAGGGGACATCGCCCTCTACGAGCAGTACTTC. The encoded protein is CASSLGDIALYEQYF.

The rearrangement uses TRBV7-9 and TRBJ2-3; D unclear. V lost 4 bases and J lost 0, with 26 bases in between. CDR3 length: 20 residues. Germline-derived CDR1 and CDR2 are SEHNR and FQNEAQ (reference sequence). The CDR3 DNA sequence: TGTGCCAGCAGCTCCACCAAATTACGTGAAAGTCCTCATAGCACAGATACGCAGTATTTT. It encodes CASSSTKLRESPHSTDTQYF. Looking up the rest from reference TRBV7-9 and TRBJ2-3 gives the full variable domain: DTGVSQNPRHKITKRGQNVTFRCDPISEHNRLYWYRQTLGQGPEFLTYFQNEAQLEKSRLLSDRFSAERPKGSFSTLEIQRTEQGDSAMYLCASSSTKLRESPHSTDTQYFGPGTRLTVL.

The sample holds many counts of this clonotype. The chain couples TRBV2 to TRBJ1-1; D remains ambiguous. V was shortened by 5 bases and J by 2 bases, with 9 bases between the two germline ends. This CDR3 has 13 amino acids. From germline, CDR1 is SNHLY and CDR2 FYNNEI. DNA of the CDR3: TGTGCCAGCAGTTTGGAGCTAAACACTGAAGCTTTCTTT. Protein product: CASSLELNTEAFF.